What follows are 8 T cell receptor beta chains derived from one specimen sequenced in a study of early stage breast cancer tumors. Some clones are missing from TCRdb's copy, which holds only in-frame ones; the method was immunoSEQ multiplex PCR. The sample holds approximately 54,000 clones, about 77% seen once. Sequenced material: blood. Receptor source: a person aged 35 to 50 with breast cancer.

The chain employs TRBV30 and TRBJ1-1, with D unclear. The ends were cut back, 2 bases at V and 1 base at J, with 11 bases in the middle. This CDR3 region has 14 residues. The germline CDR1 and CDR2 sequences are GTSNPN and SVGIG (reference sequence). CDR3: CAWSLTAGNTEAFF. The CDR3 DNA reads TGTGCCTGGAGTCTCACCGCGGGGAACACTGAAGCTTTCTTT.

The chain links TRBV7-9 to TRBJ2-1; TRBD2 agrees at 7 bases. The CDR3 spans 15 residues. V was pared by 3 bases and J by 7 bases, with 9 bases of the junction left unmatched. Germline loops: CDR1 SEHNR, CDR2 FQNEAQ (reference sequence). CDR3 nucleotides: TGTGCCAGCAGCTTGGCCGGCGGGAGTGAAAATGAGCAGTTCTTC. Translation gives CASSLAGGSENEQFF.

The V gene is TRBV6-1, the J gene TRBJ2-5; tentative D call: TRBD1 (6 bases). Germline V CDR1 and CDR2: MNHNS, SASEGT. V lost 2 bases, J lost 7 bases, and 11 bases lay in between. This CDR3 is built from 13 residues. The CDR3 DNA follows: TGTGCCAGCAGTGAACAGGGGAAGTGGACCCAGTACTTC. Protein product: CASSEQGKWTQYF.

CDR3 residues: CASSSSGSGTDTQYF. CDR3 nucleotides: TGCGCCAGCAGCAGTAGCGGGAGCGGGACAGATACGCAGTATTTT. The rearrangement links TRBV5-1 to TRBJ2-3, with 9 nucleotides matching TRBD2. V was pared by 4 bases and J by 3 bases, with 6 bases of the junction left unmatched. Germline-derived CDR1 and CDR2 are SGHRS and YFSETQ. This CDR3 comprises 15 residues.

CDR3 protein: CAIDGRDRGTDTQYF. CDR3 coding DNA: TGTGCCATCGACGGGCGGGACAGGGGCACAGATACGCAGTATTTT. V usage is TRBV10-3 and J usage is TRBJ2-3; 9 bases match TRBD1. J gave up 1 base and V 8 bases, and 7 bases lay outside the gene matches. The germline V gene encodes CDR1 ENHRY and CDR2 SYGVKD. The CDR3 spans 15 residues.

The genes are TRBV6-5 and TRBJ2-5; a possible D gene is TRBD1 (6 bases). Germline V lookup: CDR1 MNHEY, CDR2 SVGAGI. Trimming left V 6 bases short and J 5 bases short, with 10 bases between. CDR3 size: 12 residues. DNA of the CDR3: TGTGCCAGCAGGGACAGTGCGGAGACCCAGTACTTC. Translation: CASRDSAETQYF.

The DNA of the CDR3 is TGTGCCAGCAGCTTGGGTGGCCAACAGGGGGGGGAGCAAGGGAAGCAGTACTTC. Translated: CASSLGGQQGGEQGKQYF. This chain joins TRBV5-4 and TRBJ2-7; possible D gene TRBD1, 8 bases. This CDR3 region has 18 residues. Germline lookup yields CDR1 SGHNT and CDR2 YYREEE (reference sequence). Between the trimmed V and J ends, which lost 0 bases and 8 bases, there was a span of 27 bases.

The J gene is TRBJ2-3, the V gene TRBV7-2; TRBD2 agrees at 11 bases. Germline assignment: CDR1 SGHTA and CDR2 FQGNSA. V lost 4 bases, J lost 3 bases, and 0 bases stayed unmatched. This CDR3 has 14 amino acids. The CDR3 DNA is TGTGCCAGCAGCTGGACTAGCGGGACAGATACGCAGTATTTT. Its protein product is CASSWTSGTDTQYF.